This T cell receptor (beta chain) was captured by sequencing in a study of T cell responses to AZD1222 COVID-19 vaccine. Whole-study findings and limits: The peak T cell response came first, and repertoires were sampled only after it. Targets within unmutated variant regions were reportedly found for nearly half of spike-specific TCRs.

This table comes from immunoSEQ multiplex PCR, and its TCRdb copy is limited to in-frame clones, with some not included. The data show about 120,000 clones, about nine tenths seen once. For this clone: Its antigen is not known.

The CDR3 has 15 amino acids. CDR1 and CDR2 from the germline V gene are MDHEN and SYDVKM. V was shortened by 7 bases and J by 6 bases, with 18 bases between the two germline ends. The chain links TRBV28 to TRBJ2-2, with D tentatively TRBD1 or TRBD2 (6 bases each). Sequencing used peripheral blood, obtained 28 days after the second dose of the MenACWY control vaccine. This receptor was identified in an adult who received the MenACWY meningococcal vaccine as a control. This chain's CDR3 is CASTTPGGRPGELFF. The CDR3 DNA reads TGTGCCAGCACCACACCTGGGGGGCGCCCCGGGGAGCTGTTTTTT.